This TCR beta chain was documented in a study of regulatory T cells in long-lasting Graves disease. Study context: It was over 5 years of antithyroid drugs, with positive TSH receptor antibodies, that meant persistent Graves' disease. General study points: Lower TCR diversity characterized persistent Graves' patients relative to newly diagnosed patients.

Documented time point: persistent/refractory GD, antithyroid drugs over 5 years with positive TRAb. RNA extracted from PBMCs served as the sequencing template. About this clonotype itself: Its target is unknown. One end of the junction varies from germline; a read error may be responsible.

In germline, CDR1 is MDHEN, CDR2 SYDVKM. The CDR3 runs 12 residues. Building the TCR beta libraries relied on iRepertoire HTBI primers, and CDR3 regions underwent Arm-PCR. Using its own MiXCR run on the multiplex PCR reads, TCRdb lists one record per CDR3 protein. The table has approximately 350,000 distinct CDR3 sequences, more than 20% seen once. This chain joins TRBV28 and TRBJ2-7; no definite D call. This clonotype was obtained from a woman aged 40 to 49 with Graves disease. The sequencing here drew on peripheral blood mononuclear cells (PBMCs), taken when the disease was refractory, from a patient treated with antithyroid drugs. The CDR3 sequence is CAGSLSGRQPYF. CDR3 bases: TGTGCCGGCAGTTTATCCGGCCGCCAGCCGTACTTC. The full variable domain, with the rest looked up from reference TRBV28 and TRBJ2-7, is DVKVTQSSRYLVKRTGEKVFLECVQDMDHENMFWYRQDPGLGLRLIYFSYDVKMKEKGDIPEGYSVSREKKERFSLILESASTNQTSMYLCAGSLSGRQPYFGPGTRLTVT.